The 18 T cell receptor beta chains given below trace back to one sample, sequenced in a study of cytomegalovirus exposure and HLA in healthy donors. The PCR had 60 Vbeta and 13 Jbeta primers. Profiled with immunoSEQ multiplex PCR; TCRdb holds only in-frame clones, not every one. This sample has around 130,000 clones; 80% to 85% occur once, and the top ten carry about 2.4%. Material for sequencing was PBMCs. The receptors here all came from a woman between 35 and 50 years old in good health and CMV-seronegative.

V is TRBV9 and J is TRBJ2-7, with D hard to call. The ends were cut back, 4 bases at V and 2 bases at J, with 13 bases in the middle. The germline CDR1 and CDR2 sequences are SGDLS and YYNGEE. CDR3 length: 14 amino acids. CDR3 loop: CASSPGGEPYEQYF. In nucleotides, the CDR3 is TGTGCCAGCAGCCCCGGTGGAGAACCCTACGAGCAGTACTTC.

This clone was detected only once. CDR3 in DNA: TGTGCCTGGGTACCGGGATCCGATACGCAGTATTTT. Amino acid sequence: CAWVPGSDTQYF. The chain uses TRBV30 and TRBJ2-3; TRBD2 is a possible D gene (5 bases). The CDR3 extends over 12 amino acids. The germline V gene has CDR1 GTSNPN and CDR2 SVGIG (reference sequence). Trimming left V 5 bases short and J 6 bases short, with 12 bases between.

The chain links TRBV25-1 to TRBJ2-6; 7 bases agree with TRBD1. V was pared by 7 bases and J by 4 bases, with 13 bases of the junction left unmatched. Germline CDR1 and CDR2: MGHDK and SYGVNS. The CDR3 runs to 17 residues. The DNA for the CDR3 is TGTGCCAGCACAGACGACAGGGTGATAACCGGGGCCAACGTCCTGACTTTC. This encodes CASTDDRVITGANVLTF.

CDR3 loop: CASRTLGDSSGNTIYF. CDR3 bases: TGTGCCAGCAGGACTTTAGGGGACAGCTCTGGAAACACCATATATTTT. V gene TRBV27 combines with J gene TRBJ1-3; 7 bases match TRBD1. CDR3 length: 16 amino acids. J was trimmed by 0 bases and V by 6 bases; bases with no gene match: 8. CDR1 is MNHEY, CDR2 SMNVEV, per germline (reference sequence).

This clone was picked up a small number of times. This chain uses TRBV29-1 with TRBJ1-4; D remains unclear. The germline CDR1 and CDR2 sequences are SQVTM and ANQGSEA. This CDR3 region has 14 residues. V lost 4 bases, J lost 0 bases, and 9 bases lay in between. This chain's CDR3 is CSVGGPTTNEKLFF. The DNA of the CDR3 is TGCAGCGTTGGAGGGCCAACAACTAATGAAAAACTGTTTTTT.

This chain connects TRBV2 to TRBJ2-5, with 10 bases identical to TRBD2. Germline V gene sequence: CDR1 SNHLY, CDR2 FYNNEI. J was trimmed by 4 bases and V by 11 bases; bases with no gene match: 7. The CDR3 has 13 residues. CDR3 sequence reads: CALASGRLETQYF. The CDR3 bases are TGTGCCTTGGCTAGCGGGAGATTAGAGACCCAGTACTTC.

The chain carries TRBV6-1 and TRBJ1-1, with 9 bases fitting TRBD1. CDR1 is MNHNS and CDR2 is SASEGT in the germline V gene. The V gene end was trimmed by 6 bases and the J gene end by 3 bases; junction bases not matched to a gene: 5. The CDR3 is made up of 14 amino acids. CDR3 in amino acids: CASRNRGHDTEAFF. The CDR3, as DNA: TGTGCCAGCAGAAACAGGGGGCATGACACTGAAGCTTTCTTT.

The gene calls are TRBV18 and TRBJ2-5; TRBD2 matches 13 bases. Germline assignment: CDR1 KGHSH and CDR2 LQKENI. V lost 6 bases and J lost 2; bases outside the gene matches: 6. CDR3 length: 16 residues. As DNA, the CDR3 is TGTGCCAGCTCGCGGGGACTAGCGGGGAATCAAGAGACCCAGTACTTC. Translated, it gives CASSRGLAGNQETQYF.

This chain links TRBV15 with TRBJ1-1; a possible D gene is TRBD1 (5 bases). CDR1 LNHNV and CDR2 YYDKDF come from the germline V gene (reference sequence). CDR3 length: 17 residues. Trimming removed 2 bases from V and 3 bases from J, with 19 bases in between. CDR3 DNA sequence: TGTGCCACCAGCAGACCCTATGTAGGGGATTCTGACACTGAAGCTTTCTTT. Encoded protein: CATSRPYVGDSDTEAFF.

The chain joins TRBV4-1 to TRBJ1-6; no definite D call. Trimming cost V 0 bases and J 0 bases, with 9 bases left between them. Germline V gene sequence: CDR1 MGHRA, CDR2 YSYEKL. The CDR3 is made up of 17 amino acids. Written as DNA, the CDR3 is TGCGCCAGCAGCCAAGATCCCCAGCGCTCCTATAATTCACCCCTCCACTTT. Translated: CASSQDPQRSYNSPLHF.

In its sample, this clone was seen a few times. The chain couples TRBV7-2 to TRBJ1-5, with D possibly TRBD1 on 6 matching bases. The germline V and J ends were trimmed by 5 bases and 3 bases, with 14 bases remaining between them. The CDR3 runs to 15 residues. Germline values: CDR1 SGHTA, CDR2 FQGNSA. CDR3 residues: CASSTQGSINQPQHF. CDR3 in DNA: TGTGCCAGCAGCACGCAGGGGTCTATCAATCAGCCCCAGCATTTT.

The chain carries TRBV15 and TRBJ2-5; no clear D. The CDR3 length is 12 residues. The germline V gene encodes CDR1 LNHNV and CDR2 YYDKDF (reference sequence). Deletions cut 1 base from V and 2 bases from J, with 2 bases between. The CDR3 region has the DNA TGTGCCACCAGCAGAGTACAAGAGACCCAGTACTTC. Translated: CATSRVQETQYF. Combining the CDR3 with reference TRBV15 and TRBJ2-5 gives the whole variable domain DAMVIQNPRYQVTQFGKPVTLSCSQTLNHNVMYWYQQKSSQAPKLLFHYYDKDFNNEADTPDNFQSRRPNTSFCFLDIRSPGLGDTAMYLCATSRVQETQYFGPGTRLLVL.

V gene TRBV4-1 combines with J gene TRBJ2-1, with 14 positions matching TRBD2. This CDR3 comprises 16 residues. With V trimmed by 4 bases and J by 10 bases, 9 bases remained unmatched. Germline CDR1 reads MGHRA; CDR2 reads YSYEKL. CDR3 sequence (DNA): TGCGCCAGCAGCCGAGGACTAGCGGGGGGCCCTTGGGAGCAGTTCTTC. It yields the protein CASSRGLAGGPWEQFF.

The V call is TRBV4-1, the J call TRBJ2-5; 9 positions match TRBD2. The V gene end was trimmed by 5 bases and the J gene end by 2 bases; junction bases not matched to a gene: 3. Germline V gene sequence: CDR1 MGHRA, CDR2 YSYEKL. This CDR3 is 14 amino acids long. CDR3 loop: CASSMTSGQETQYF. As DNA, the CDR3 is TGCGCCAGCAGCATGACTAGCGGTCAAGAGACCCAGTACTTC.

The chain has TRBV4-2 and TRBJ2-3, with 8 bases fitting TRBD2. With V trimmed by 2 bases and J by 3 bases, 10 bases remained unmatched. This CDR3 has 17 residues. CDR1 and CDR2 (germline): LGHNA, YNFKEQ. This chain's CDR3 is CASSQRGPAGVTDTQYF. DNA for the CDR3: TGTGCCAGCAGCCAACGGGGACCAGCGGGAGTGACAGATACGCAGTATTTT.

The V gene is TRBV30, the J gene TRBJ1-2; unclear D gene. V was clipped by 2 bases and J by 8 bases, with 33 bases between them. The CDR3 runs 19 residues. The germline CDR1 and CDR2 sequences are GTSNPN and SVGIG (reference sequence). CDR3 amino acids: CAWSLPIMGREAPYGGYTF. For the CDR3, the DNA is TGTGCCTGGAGTCTACCCATCATGGGCCGGGAGGCCCCCTATGGGGGCTACACCTTC.

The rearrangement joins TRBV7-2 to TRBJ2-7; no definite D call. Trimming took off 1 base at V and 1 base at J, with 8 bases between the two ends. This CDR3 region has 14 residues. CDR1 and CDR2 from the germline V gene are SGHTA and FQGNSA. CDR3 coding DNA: TGTGCCAGCAGCTTAGTTGACTCTTCCTACGAGCAGTACTTC. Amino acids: CASSLVDSSYEQYF.

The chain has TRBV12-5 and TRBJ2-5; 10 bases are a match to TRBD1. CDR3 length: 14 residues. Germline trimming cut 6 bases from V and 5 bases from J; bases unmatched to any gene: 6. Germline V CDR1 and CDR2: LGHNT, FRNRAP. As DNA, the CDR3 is TGTGCTAGTGGCCGCGGACAGGGGGAGGAGACCCAGTACTTC. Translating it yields CASGRGQGEETQYF.